The 7 T cell receptor beta chains presented below share a single source sample, sequenced in a study of graft-versus-host responses after intestinal transplantation (dated by TCRdb to the early 2020s). The method was the immunoSEQ multiplex PCR assay. As stored in TCRdb, this immuneACCESS dataset retains in-frame rearrangements with V and J assigned. A fraction of the clones does not appear; measured against another copy, unresolved V genes explain less than half of the discrepancy, and the remainder lacks a known reason. The sample profile shows tens of thousands of clones; approximately 93% of them were found once. 0.53% of the sample rests with the top ten. Taken with the paper, the label for time point translates to: cells obtained before transplantation from donor or recipient. These receptors have no known antigen. The material sequenced was unstimulated CD8+ T cells sorted from spleen or lymph node cells, taken before intestinal transplant. The receptors here all came from a human donor who received an intestinal transplant.

The chain has TRBV6-5 and TRBJ2-1, with TRBD2 as a possible D gene (5 bases). This CDR3 comprises 16 residues. V was pared by 2 bases and J by 0 bases, with 11 bases between. The germline gives CDR1 MNHEY, CDR2 SVGAGI. CDR3 loop: CASSYGSGASYNEQFF. CDR3 sequence (DNA): TGTGCCAGCAGTTACGGCAGCGGAGCCTCCTACAATGAGCAGTTCTTC.

The chain couples TRBV29-1 to TRBJ2-7; D possibly corresponds to TRBD2 (6 bases). The V and J ends lost 5 bases and 2 bases respectively, with 13 bases between them. The CDR3 totals 13 residues. Germline CDR1 reads SQVTM; CDR2 reads ANQGSEA. The CDR3 DNA reads as TGCAGCGTTTCCCTAGCGAACACCTACGAGCAGTACTTC. This codes for CSVSLANTYEQYF.

The chain recombines TRBV2 with TRBJ1-1, with D possibly TRBD1 on 6 matching bases. V was shortened by 2 bases and J by 4 bases, with 17 bases between the two germline ends. The CDR3 extends over 16 amino acids. Germline assignment: CDR1 SNHLY and CDR2 FYNNEI. CDR3 coding DNA: TGTGCCAGCAGTGAAACACAAGAGGGGGTCGGCACTGAAGCTTTCTTT. This translates into CASSETQEGVGTEAFF.

CDR3 DNA: TGTGCCAGTAGTTGGGACAGGAAAACTGAAGCTTTCTTT. Its translation is CASSWDRKTEAFF. This chain joins TRBV19 and TRBJ1-1; TRBD1 aligns across 8 bases. J lost 5 bases, V lost 5 bases, and 4 bases had no gene match. CDR1 and CDR2 from the germline V gene are LNHDA and SQIVND (reference sequence). CDR3 length: 13 residues.

The chain combines TRBV5-4 with TRBJ2-7; 10 nucleotides align to TRBD1. The CDR3 consists of 17 residues. Germline lookup yields CDR1 SGHNT and CDR2 YYREEE (reference sequence). After removal of 4 bases from V and 3 bases from J, the junction contained 13 bases not matched to a gene. This chain's CDR3 is CASSPTGQGVPIYEQYF. CDR3 sequence (DNA): TGTGCCAGCAGCCCTACAGGACAGGGGGTCCCCATCTACGAGCAGTACTTC.

The V call is TRBV7-6, the J call TRBJ2-2, with D perhaps being TRBD1 or TRBD2 (6 bases each). This CDR3 region has 19 residues. Trimming cost V 0 bases and J 3 bases, with 20 bases left between them. Germline assignment: CDR1 SGHVS and CDR2 FNYEAQ. The CDR3 DNA reads as TGTGCCAGCAGCTTAGCCCCAGTGGGGGGCGCCCCGGACACCGGGGAGCTGTTTTTT. As protein: CASSLAPVGGAPDTGELFF.

The chain employs TRBV7-8 and TRBJ2-1, with 9 positions matching TRBD2. V dropped 5 bases and J dropped 8; count of bases not matched to a gene: 10. CDR1 and CDR2 (germline): SGHVS, FQNEAQ. This CDR3 is 15 amino acids long. CDR3: CASSPSWREGDEQFF. The DNA of the CDR3 is TGTGCCAGCAGCCCCAGCTGGCGGGAGGGCGATGAGCAGTTCTTC. Using reference TRBV7-8 and TRBJ2-1 for the parts outside the CDR3, the full variable domain is GAGVSQSPRYKVAKRGQDVALRCDPISGHVSLFWYQQALGQGPEFLTYFQNEAQLDKSGLPSDRFFAERPEGSVSTLKIQRTQQEDSAVYLCASSPSWREGDEQFFGPGTRLTVL.